The source of this T cell receptor (beta chain) is a study of response to subunit inactivated influenza vaccine (dated by TCRdb to the late 2010s). With respect to the entire study: Deep quantitative profiling of the T cell receptor repertoire was used in the study to follow responses to a trivalent subunit inactivated influenza vaccine. Beyond this particular receptor, the publication reports: According to the authors, only a limited number of new T cells may be recruited by each seasonal influenza vaccination.

As concerns this clonotype: Its specific antigen is unknown. The sample holds no much larger clone one base away, and base qualities are not on file.

Library method: RT-PCR. Sequencer: Illumina HiSeq 2500. Clones were called with MiXCR by TCRdb after fastp trimmed the public reads at Q25, and only in-frame beta chains were retained. Entries that share a CDR3 protein sequence are merged under the most common genes and DNA. The sample has roughly 700,000 distinct CDR3 sequences on record, approximately 15% of them singletons. 5.5% to 8% of the sample is in the top ten clones. Cut back by 0 bases and 0 bases, the V and J ends lie 18 bases apart. From the cysteine through the phenylalanine, the CDR3 covers 18 amino acids. The read is trimmed to its CDR3 DNA, 54 bases read in frame from base 1. The germline V gene (reference sequence) specifies DFQATT as CDR1 and SNEGSKA as CDR2.

The sequences come from PBMCs from blood, collected less than 15 days before vaccination. The clonotype originates from a man in his fifties who received an inactivated influenza vaccine. Donor details come from another sample of the same person, matched by shared clones. Recombination connected TRBV20-1 to TRBJ2-1; the best D guess is TRBD1, with 6 bases matching. The DNA reads as follows: TGCAGTGCTAGAGACGTGGCAGGGGTAACTAGCTCCTACAATGAGCAGTTCTTC. The encoded protein is CSARDVAGVTSSYNEQFF.